This T cell receptor beta chain was found in a study of cytomegalovirus exposure and HLA in healthy donors. A note on this clone: No antigen is known for it.

Study-wide points: Per published accounts, TCR beta sequences correctly predicted the HLA-A and HLA-B alleles of most subjects. The classifier reportedly diagnosed cytomegalovirus status with high sensitivity and specificity. In a later analysis, donors in an Asian-associated ancestry cluster reportedly had fewer N-insertions in productive TCRs than the cohort mean.

The V gene's germline CDR1 is GTSNPN and CDR2 SVGIG (reference sequence). The ends lost 2 bases at V and 4 bases at J; junction bases unmatched: 7. The CDR3 is 15 residues long. Vbeta (60) and Jbeta (13) primers were used in the PCR. The protocol was immunoSEQ multiplex PCR, while the TCRdb copy is restricted to in-frame clones and leaves out a portion. The data show about 270,000 clones, just over 70% seen once. The clonotype was recovered from a female donor in good health and CMV-seronegative. The chain joins TRBV30 to TRBJ2-1, with 8 bases identical to TRBD2. Sequences were obtained from PBMCs. DNA for the CDR3: TGTGCCTGGAGTCGGGGGGGGTCCCGATACAATGAGCAGTTCTTC. Amino acids: CAWSRGGSRYNEQFF.